Sequencing of this T cell receptor beta chain was carried out in a study of cytomegalovirus exposure and HLA in healthy donors. Overall study findings and caveats: Rates of TCR association differed by HLA locus in a later analysis, with DRB1 highest and HLA-C lowest. Most subjects' HLA-A and HLA-B alleles were reportedly predicted from TCR beta sequences.

V lost 4 bases to trimming and J lost 4 bases, with 17 bases between them. The CDR3 has 15 amino acids. The germline V gene has CDR1 SGHAT and CDR2 FQNNGV. PCR involved 60 Vbeta and 13 Jbeta primers. This table comes from immunoSEQ multiplex PCR, and its TCRdb copy is limited to in-frame clones, with some not included. Found here are some 84,000 clones, around 80% of them singletons; the top ten hold around 2.3%. This clone is a singleton in its sample. Its antigen remains unidentified. This sequence originates from a male donor in good health and CMV-seropositive. This chain links TRBV11-2 with TRBJ2-7, with D tentatively TRBD2 (6 bases). Sequencing input: PBMCs. The CDR3 loop is CASSSPNDGGYEQYF. The CDR3 nucleotides read TGTGCCAGCAGCTCTCCAAATGACGGGGGATACGAGCAGTACTTC.